Listed here are 25 T cell receptor beta chains from one sample, sequenced in a study of STAT5B mutations in CD4+ large granular lymphocyte leukemia. The table came from immunoSEQ multiplex PCR; TCRdb's copy has only in-frame clones and leaves some out. The data show fewer than 30,000 clones, around 78% seen once. The sequencing input was CD4+ T cells from blood buffy coats. These receptors were collected from a human donor in good health.

The chain's CDR3 is CASSYSASPAFF. The CDR3, as DNA: TGTGCCAGCAGTTACTCGGCCTCCCCGGCTTTCTTT. This rearrangement joins TRBV6-6 to TRBJ1-1; D gene uncertain. Germline V CDR1 and CDR2: MNHNY, SVGAGI (reference sequence). Trimming pared 0 bases from V and 11 bases from J, leaving 10 bases between. The CDR3 is 12 residues long.

This clone was detected once. The chain has TRBV4-1 and TRBJ2-5, with D perhaps TRBD1 (6 bases). Trimming left V 0 bases short and J 0 bases short, with 11 bases between. Germline CDR1 reads MGHRA; CDR2 reads YSYEKL. CDR3 size: 16 residues. Here the CDR3 reads CASSQDLQGYQETQYF. The CDR3 coding sequence is TGCGCCAGCAGCCAAGATCTGCAGGGGTACCAAGAGACCCAGTACTTC.

The V call is TRBV6-5, the J call TRBJ2-7; maybe TRBD2 (6 bases). V was cut by 5 bases and J by 3 bases, with 17 bases left in between. Germline V gene data show CDR1 as MNHEY and CDR2 as SVGAGI. The CDR3 runs 15 residues. CDR3 loop: CASSPGGPPDYEQYF. CDR3 bases: TGTGCCAGCAGTCCAGGAGGGCCACCCGACTACGAGCAGTACTTC.

CDR3 nucleotide sequence: TGTGCCAGCAGCTTATGGGACACAACTGGAAACACCATATATTTT. Amino acids: CASSLWDTTGNTIYF. The chain combines TRBV7-9 with TRBJ1-3; D might be TRBD1 (6 bases). V lost 2 bases to trimming and J lost 2 bases, with 10 bases between them. The CDR3 is 15 residues long. Germline V lookup: CDR1 SEHNR, CDR2 FQNEAQ (reference sequence). Looking up the rest from reference TRBV7-9 and TRBJ1-3 gives the full variable domain: DTGVSQNPRHKITKRGQNVTFRCDPISEHNRLYWYRQTLGQGPEFLTYFQNEAQLEKSRLLSDRFSAERPKGSFSTLEIQRTEQGDSAMYLCASSLWDTTGNTIYFGEGSWLTVV.

This clone was observed a single time. This chain connects TRBV28 to TRBJ2-2, with D possibly matching TRBD2 (11 bases). The V gene lost 4 bases and the J gene lost 6 bases, with 30 bases spanning the gap. Germline V gene sequence: CDR1 MDHEN, CDR2 SYDVKM. The CDR3 loop spans 20 amino acids. In nucleotides, the CDR3 is TGTGCCAGCAGTTCATGGACAGGGGGTAGTACTAGCGGGAGTGCCGGGGAGCTGTTTTTT. It specifies CASSSWTGGSTSGSAGELFF. The complete variable domain, with remaining parts taken from reference TRBV28 and TRBJ2-2, reads DVKVTQSSRYLVKRTGEKVFLECVQDMDHENMFWYRQDPGLGLRLIYFSYDVKMKEKGDIPEGYSVSREKKERFSLILESASTNQTSMYLCASSSWTGGSTSGSAGELFFGEGSRLTVL.

Here the CDR3 DNA reads TGTGCCACCTCTGAAGCGGGGATCTCTGGGGCCAACGTCCTGACTTTC. Residues: CATSEAGISGANVLTF. The J gene is TRBJ2-6, the V gene TRBV10-3, with TRBD2 identical over 7 bases. J gave up 0 bases and V 10 bases, and 9 bases lay outside the gene matches. This CDR3 has 16 residues. The germline V gene encodes CDR1 ENHRY and CDR2 SYGVKD.

V usage is TRBV5-6 and J usage is TRBJ1-2, with D uncertain. Looked up from germline, CDR1 is SGHDT and CDR2 is YYEEEE. This CDR3 contains 14 residues. V was shortened by 5 bases and J by 0 bases, with 11 bases between the two germline ends. The CDR3 bases are TGTGCCAGCAGGTCGACGGTAACTAACTATGGCTACACCTTC. Its translation: CASRSTVTNYGYTF.

The J gene is TRBJ1-3, the V gene TRBV11-2; TRBD1 matches 8 bases. Germline lookup yields CDR1 SGHAT and CDR2 FQNNGV. Trimming took 6 bases from V and 8 from J; bases not matched to a gene: 9. The length of the CDR3 is 14 residues. DNA of the CDR3: TGTGCCAGCAGTTTGGGACAGGCAGCGGACACCATATATTTT. Residues: CASSLGQAADTIYF. Drawing the rest from reference TRBV11-2 and TRBJ1-3, the complete variable domain is EAGVAQSPRYKIIEKRQSVAFWCNPISGHATLYWYQQILGQGPKLLIQFQNNGVVDDSQLPKDRFSAERLKGVDSTLKIQPAKLEDSAVYLCASSLGQAADTIYFGEGSWLTVV.

CDR3 DNA sequence: TGTGCCAGTAGTCCGGGACTAGCGAACCAAGAGACCCAGTACTTC. Translated, it gives CASSPGLANQETQYF. The V call is TRBV19, the J call TRBJ2-5; 10 bases fit TRBD2. The junction had 3 bases not matched to a gene; V was cut back by 5 bases and J by 0 bases. Germline V CDR1 and CDR2: LNHDA, SQIVND (reference sequence). The CDR3 contains 15 residues.

The gene calls are TRBV7-4 and TRBJ1-5, with D hard to call. The CDR3 contains 15 residues. V was cut by 1 base and J by 4 bases, with 11 bases left in between. CDR1 SGHVT and CDR2 SQSDAQ come from the germline V gene. The CDR3 loop reads CASSLVAWPNQPQHF. For the CDR3, the DNA is TGTGCCAGCAGCTTAGTAGCCTGGCCTAATCAGCCCCAGCATTTT. Based on the CDR3 plus reference TRBV7-4 and TRBJ1-5, the full variable domain is GAGVSQSPRYKVAKRGRDVALRCDSISGHVTLYWYRQTLGQGSEVLTYSQSDAQRDKSGRPSGRFSAERPERSVSTLKIQRTEQGDSAVYLCASSLVAWPNQPQHFGDGTRLSIL.

V and J are TRBV4-1 and TRBJ1-3; the match to TRBD1 covers 9 bases. The V gene end was trimmed by 1 base and the J gene end by 1 base; junction bases not matched to a gene: 5. The CDR3 covers 17 residues. Germline CDR1 and CDR2: MGHRA and YSYEKL. The DNA of the CDR3 is TGCGCCAGCAGCCAAGCGGGACAGGGTGGTTCTGGAAACACCATATATTTT. Amino acid sequence: CASSQAGQGGSGNTIYF.

This CDR3 reads CASSPPSGGIKETQYF. The CDR3 DNA reads TGCGCCAGCAGTCCTCCTAGCGGGGGGATCAAAGAGACCCAGTACTTC. The genes are TRBV5-1 and TRBJ2-5; 11 nucleotides align to TRBD2. The CDR3 is made up of 16 amino acids. The V gene end was trimmed by 5 bases and the J gene end by 3 bases; junction bases not matched to a gene: 9. CDR1 and CDR2 from the germline V gene are SGHRS and YFSETQ.

This sequence joins TRBV10-3 and TRBJ2-1; 14 bases match TRBD2. Germline V CDR1 and CDR2: ENHRY, SYGVKD. The length of the CDR3 is 17 residues. Germline trimming cut 3 bases from V and 9 bases from J; bases unmatched to any gene: 10. The CDR3 DNA reads as TGTGCCATCAGTGACGCGGGACTAGCGGGAGCAAAAGGTGAGCAGTTCTTC. Amino acid sequence: CAISDAGLAGAKGEQFF.

This clone was seen a single time. The chain has TRBV5-1 and TRBJ2-1; 11 bases map to TRBD2. The CDR3 totals 14 residues. In germline, CDR1 is SGHRS, CDR2 YFSETQ. The trim removed 3 bases at V and 6 bases at J, leaving 2 bases unmatched. CDR3 in DNA: TGCGCCAGCAGCTCCGGGACTAGCGGCAATGAGCAGTTCTTC. Its protein is CASSSGTSGNEQFF.

The chain carries TRBV6-5 and TRBJ2-5, with D maybe TRBD1 (5 bases). CDR1 and CDR2 (germline): MNHEY, SVGAGI. V lost 2 bases and J 1 base, leaving 8 bases between the germline ends. The CDR3 consists of 14 residues. The CDR3 protein is CASSYPGFQETQYF. The CDR3 DNA is TGTGCCAGCAGTTACCCAGGGTTCCAAGAGACCCAGTACTTC.

The chain links TRBV5-5 to TRBJ2-1; TRBD2 aligns across 9 bases. V was clipped by 0 bases and J by 7 bases; unmatched bases: 11. The CDR3 sequence is 17 residues long. Germline loops: CDR1 SGHKS, CDR2 YYEKEE (reference sequence). CDR3 DNA: TGTGCCAGCAGCTTGGAATGGGCGGGAGGGCCAGGTAATGAGCAGTTCTTC. It codes for CASSLEWAGGPGNEQFF.

The rearrangement links TRBV11-2 to TRBJ2-7; 7 bases line up with TRBD1. CDR1 SGHAT and CDR2 FQNNGV come from the germline V gene. The CDR3 is made up of 15 amino acids. V lost 5 bases to trimming and J lost 5 bases; unmatched junction nucleotides: 12. The CDR3 DNA is TGTGCCAGCAGCGCCGGGACAGACGTTGACGACGAGCAGTACTTC. Residues: CASSAGTDVDDEQYF.

The chain couples TRBV5-1 to TRBJ1-2, with D possibly TRBD1 on 6 matching bases. The CDR3 loop spans 14 amino acids. V dropped 3 bases and J dropped 2 bases, with 11 bases sitting between them. Germline loops: CDR1 SGHRS, CDR2 YFSETQ. CDR3 sequence reads: CASSSGQLNYGYTF. The CDR3 nucleotides are TGCGCCAGCAGCTCCGGACAGCTCAACTATGGCTACACCTTC.

Regarding this clone: Relative to the germline gene, one junction end is altered; a read error may explain this. The chain combines TRBV6-5 with TRBJ1-1; D remains unclear. Germline V gives CDR1 MNHEY, CDR2 SVGAGI. The length of the CDR3 is 10 residues. The CDR3 sequence: CASSPSDAFF. For the CDR3, the DNA is TGTGCCAGCAGCCCCTCTGACGCTTTCTTT.

V is TRBV7-8 and J is TRBJ1-5, with TRBD1 identical over 12 bases. Losses at the gene ends were 5 bases for V and 4 bases for J; bases not matched to a gene: 3. The CDR3 has 15 residues. Germline values: CDR1 SGHVS, CDR2 FQNEAQ. CDR3 bases: TGTGCCAGCAGCCCGGGACAGGGGGCTAATCAGCCCCAGCATTTT. Its translation is CASSPGQGANQPQHF.

This clone was seen only a few times. The chain employs TRBV5-4 and TRBJ1-4, with TRBD1 matching over 7 bases. The CDR3 has 12 amino acids. In germline, CDR1 is SGHNT, CDR2 YYREEE (reference sequence). V gave up 4 bases and J gave up 11 bases; unmatched junction bases: 5. The CDR3 here is CASSRTGEKLFF. The CDR3 DNA reads as TGTGCCAGCAGCAGAACAGGGGAGAAACTGTTTTTT.

The chain couples TRBV29-1 to TRBJ1-1; D call uncertain. Per germline, CDR1 SQVTM and CDR2 ANQGSEA. V gave up 6 bases and J gave up 4 bases, with 15 bases separating them. The CDR3 is 13 residues long. In DNA, the CDR3 is TGCAGCGTCACTCTTTGGGGAGGCACTGAAGCTTTCTTT. It encodes CSVTLWGGTEAFF.

This clone was detected once. The rearrangement links TRBV30 to TRBJ2-2; D may be TRBD2 (6 bases). The CDR3 has 14 residues. Trimming shortened V by 3 bases and J by 3 bases, and 11 bases separated the two germline ends. Germline assignment: CDR1 GTSNPN and CDR2 SVGIG (reference sequence). The CDR3: CAWRPGVDTGELFF. DNA of the CDR3: TGTGCCTGGAGACCGGGGGTGGACACCGGGGAGCTGTTTTTT. The complete variable domain, with remaining parts taken from reference TRBV30 and TRBJ2-2, reads SQTIHQWPATLVQPVGSPLSLECTVEGTSNPNLYWYRQAAGRGLQLLFYSVGIGQISSEVPQNLSASRPQDRQFILSSKKLLLSDSGFYLCAWRPGVDTGELFFGEGSRLTVL.

This clone was recorded once. The chain has TRBV10-3 and TRBJ1-1, with a possible D match to TRBD1 (5 bases). Germline values: CDR1 ENHRY, CDR2 SYGVKD. This CDR3 has 13 residues. V was clipped by 6 bases and J by 7 bases, with 15 bases between them. In nucleotides, the CDR3 is TGTGCCATCAGCTCGGCGGACAACTATGAAGCTTTCTTT. This gives the protein CAISSADNYEAFF.

This clone turned up a few times. This sequence joins TRBV5-5 and TRBJ1-1; 9 bases map to TRBD1. The germline CDR1 and CDR2 sequences are SGHKS and YYEKEE (reference sequence). The CDR3 has 16 residues. The V segment lost 1 base and the J segment 3 bases; nucleotides outside the gene matches: 7. The DNA for the CDR3 is TGTGCCAGCAGCTTGAGGACAGGGGAGGGGTACACTGAAGCTTTCTTT. Its translation is CASSLRTGEGYTEAFF.